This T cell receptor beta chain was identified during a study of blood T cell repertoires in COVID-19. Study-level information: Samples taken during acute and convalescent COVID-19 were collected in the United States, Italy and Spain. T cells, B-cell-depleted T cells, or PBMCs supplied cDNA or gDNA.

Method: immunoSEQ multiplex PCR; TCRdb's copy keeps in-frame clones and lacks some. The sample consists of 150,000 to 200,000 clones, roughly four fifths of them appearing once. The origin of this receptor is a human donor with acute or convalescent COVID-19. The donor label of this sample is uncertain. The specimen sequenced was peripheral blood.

The CDR3 nucleotides read TGCGCCAGCAGCGCCGTCTATCTAGCGGGAGCTCAAAATGAGCAGTTCTTC. It encodes CASSAVYLAGAQNEQFF. This chain uses TRBV5-1 with TRBJ2-1; 10 nucleotides line up with TRBD2. Germline CDR1 and CDR2: SGHRS and YFSETQ. The ends lost 4 bases at V and 7 bases at J; junction bases unmatched: 14. CDR3 length equals 17 residues.